A selection of T cell receptor beta chains follows, all from one sample in a study of CD8 T cells in Susac syndrome. TCRdb redid the calling of the immunoSEQ multiplex PCR reads with MiXCR, one entry per CDR3 protein. The repertoire has about 120,000 distinct CDR3 sequences, 85% to 95% of them found once; the top ten carry approximately 0.11%. Sequenced material: CD8+ T cells from PBMCs. These TCRs come from a human donor in good health. The conserved cysteine and the conserved F or W are not part of the CDR3 here.

v_call	cdr3_aa
TRBV19	ATSTGDRSTDTQY
TRBV5-1	ASSQYAAGNTGELF
TRBV3-1	ASSFHDRNTEAF
TRBV11-1	ASSGTLTGELF
TRBV13	ASSPQGDLSYNEQF
TRBV27	ASRGAGVPGELF
TRBV6-2/TRBV6-3	ASSPGLGAF
TRBV27	ASSFRDPYGYT
TRBV7-2	ASSDSSQPQH
TRBV19	ASSMYKDPIDIQY
TRBV10-3	AIRQVGGDTGELF
TRBV3-1	ASSQDRGLNSPLH
TRBV29-1	SGHSKNIQY
TRBV3-1	ASSQVTGNQPQH
TRBV18	ASKTWDTEAF
TRBV7-4	ASSLGSGKRGNEQF
TRBV6-2/TRBV6-3	ASSSLAGVSQETQY
TRBV3-1	ASRERAGGGDEQY
TRBV4-3	ASSPTVSNQPQH
TRBV10-2	ASSDRDSSYEQY
TRBV15	ATSRPGLAEDYNEQF
TRBV5-1	ASRLQGQNTGELF
TRBV7-9	ASSLAAGIQTQY
TRBV14	ASSQVSGGAGANVLT
TRBV18	ASSQGAYDEQY
TRBV18	ASSRGAGDLYEQY
TRBV14	ASSQADMVRMRAF
TRBV3-1	ASSQVSLPGGAF
TRBV29-1	SVIGTGGVTEAF
TRBV12-3/TRBV12-4	ASSHPGQTHI
TRBV7-2	ASSFSSGRSEQY
TRBV6-6	ASSDSTDTQY
TRBV7-9	ASSPQTSDYEQY
TRBV28	ASSRRLSAYEQY
TRBV5-1	ASSPQGGGQETQY
TRBV4-3	ASSQQGKDEQY
TRBV7-2	ASSWTGEGAKNIQY
TRBV3-1	ASSPGLAGGPTGDNEQF
TRBV5-4	ASSFRGPSNTEAF
TRBV20-1	SARDEAGGPKINEQF